Each of the 17 T cell receptor beta chains below was sequenced from the same sample in a study of blood T cell repertoires in COVID-19. The repertoire was sequenced with immunoSEQ multiplex PCR; TCRdb's copy has only in-frame clones and lacks some. The sample yields just over 150,000 clones, 85% seen once. Sequenced: peripheral blood. The receptors stem from a human donor with acute or convalescent COVID-19. The donor label of this sample is uncertain.

The chain carries TRBV19 and TRBJ1-6; tentatively, D is TRBD1 (5 bases). Deletions cut 3 bases from V and 9 bases from J, with 18 bases between. CDR3 size: 16 residues. Germline V gene lookup returns CDR1 LNHDA and CDR2 SQIVND (reference sequence). DNA for the CDR3: TGTGCCAGTAGTATCAGGACATCCTCCGCACCTTCACCCCTCCACTTT. Its protein is CASSIRTSSAPSPLHF.

The chain carries TRBV4-1 and TRBJ1-6; TRBD1 matches 7 bases. Germline CDR1 is MGHRA and CDR2 is YSYEKL. There are 17 residues in the CDR3. The trim removed 0 bases at V and 15 bases at J, leaving 17 bases unmatched. For the CDR3, the DNA is TGCGCCAGCAGCCAAGAAGGGGGCTATCCCTCTTTAACGGTCCTCCACTTT. Encoded protein: CASSQEGGYPSLTVLHF.

Only one count was recorded for this clone. The chain links TRBV10-1 to TRBJ2-2, with 9 bases identical to TRBD2. The V gene end was trimmed by 8 bases and the J gene end by 4 bases; junction bases not matched to a gene: 5. The CDR3 loop spans 14 amino acids. Per germline, CDR1 WNHNN and CDR2 SYGVQD (reference sequence). The CDR3 DNA reads TGCGCCAGCTCCGAAGCGGGGGGCACCGGGGAGCTGTTTTTT. Translated, it gives CASSEAGGTGELFF.

The rearrangement uses TRBV2 and TRBJ1-2, with 11 positions matching TRBD1. From germline, CDR1 is SNHLY and CDR2 FYNNEI. The CDR3 runs 15 residues. With V trimmed by 7 bases and J by 4 bases, 8 bases remained unmatched. In DNA form, the CDR3 reads TGTGCCAGCACGGATCGGACAGGGGGCGTCTATGGCTACACCTTC. It specifies CASTDRTGGVYGYTF.

This chain uses TRBV5-5 with TRBJ1-1; D remains unclear. Trimming pared 0 bases from V and 1 base from J, leaving 22 bases between. The CDR3 has 19 residues. Germline V lookup: CDR1 SGHKS, CDR2 YYEKEE (reference sequence). The DNA for the CDR3 is TGTGCCAGCAGCTTGGCTTATGAGGGCCGAGAAACCGGGAACACTGAAGCTTTCTTT. It encodes CASSLAYEGRETGNTEAFF.

J is TRBJ1-4 and V is TRBV7-2; D possibly corresponds to TRBD1 (6 bases). Germline V gene data show CDR1 as SGHTA and CDR2 as FQGNSA. The CDR3 sequence is 16 residues long. Trimming left V 4 bases short and J 2 bases short, with 14 bases between. The CDR3 loop is CASSWGWGLTNEKLFF. The CDR3 DNA sequence: TGTGCCAGCAGCTGGGGCTGGGGGCTGACTAATGAAAAACTGTTTTTT.

The chain has TRBV11-2 and TRBJ1-2; TRBD1 is a possible D gene (6 bases). The germline V gene has CDR1 SGHAT and CDR2 FQNNGV. CDR3 length equals 14 residues. V was trimmed by 2 bases and J by 4 bases, leaving 11 bases between them. This CDR3 reads CASSLLGQLYGYTF. For the CDR3, the DNA is TGTGCCAGCAGCTTATTAGGACAGCTCTATGGCTACACCTTC.

This chain links TRBV28 with TRBJ1-5; D not certain. CDR3 length: 13 amino acids. V lost 4 bases and J 2 bases, leaving 6 bases between the germline ends. Germline CDR1 MDHEN, CDR2 SYDVKM. The DNA for the CDR3 is TGTGCCAGCAGTTCCCAGGGCAATCAGCCCCAGCATTTT. Translating it yields CASSSQGNQPQHF.

This clone appeared once. The chain couples TRBV7-2 to TRBJ1-3, with TRBD1 identical over 9 bases. The CDR3 has 17 residues. V lost 5 bases, J lost 1 base, and 9 bases stayed unmatched. Germline V gene data show CDR1 as SGHTA and CDR2 as FQGNSA. The CDR3, as DNA: TGTGCCAGCAGCCTCCTACAGGGGGCGATTTCTGGAAACACCATATATTTT. It translates to CASSLLQGAISGNTIYF.

The rearrangement joins TRBV6-5 to TRBJ1-1; perhaps TRBD1 as D (6 bases). This CDR3 region has 14 residues. With 7 bases removed from V and 3 bases from J, the gap between germline ends came to 15 bases. Germline CDR1 reads MNHEY; CDR2 reads SVGAGI. The CDR3 DNA reads TGTGCCAGCAACAGGGACGGGGTCGACACTGAAGCTTTCTTT. Protein: CASNRDGVDTEAFF.

This clone was counted a single time. The chain carries TRBV7-9 and TRBJ1-4; D is unresolved. The CDR3 extends over 14 amino acids. V dropped 1 base and J dropped 6 bases, with 9 bases sitting between them. CDR1 and CDR2 (germline): SEHNR, FQNEAQ (reference sequence). CDR3 amino acids: CASSLGKADEKLFF. CDR3 DNA sequence: TGTGCCAGCAGCTTAGGGAAGGCGGATGAAAAACTGTTTTTT.

This clone was seen just once. The V call is TRBV10-3, the J call TRBJ2-5, with a tentative D call TRBD2 (6 bases). Germline V CDR1 and CDR2: ENHRY, SYGVKD. Trimming cost V 10 bases and J 5 bases, with 17 bases left between them. The CDR3 length is 13 residues. In DNA, the CDR3 is TGTGCCACCTCCAGGGCGGGGTACGAGACCCAGTACTTC. It yields the protein CATSRAGYETQYF.

The J gene is TRBJ2-5, the V gene TRBV18; D may be TRBD2 (7 bases). Trimming stripped 6 bases from V and 2 bases from J, with 19 bases between. The CDR3 has 16 amino acids. CDR1 and CDR2 (germline): KGHSH, LQKENI. CDR3 protein: CASSPRVGGAQETQYF. CDR3 DNA sequence: TGTGCCAGCTCGCCCCGGGTTGGGGGGGCTCAAGAGACCCAGTACTTC.

The table lists this clone with a count of one. The chain is built from TRBV9 and TRBJ1-6; 9 nucleotides match TRBD1. Germline CDR1 reads SGDLS; CDR2 reads YYNGEE. The junction had 3 bases not matched to a gene; V was cut back by 7 bases and J by 7 bases. The CDR3 has 13 residues. Here the CDR3 reads CASGDRENSPLHF. The CDR3 coding sequence is TGTGCCAGCGGGGACAGGGAGAATTCACCCCTCCACTTT.

The chain has TRBV28 and TRBJ1-1; a possible D gene is TRBD1 (6 bases). Germline CDR1 MDHEN, CDR2 SYDVKM. The V and J ends lost 10 bases and 0 bases respectively, with 15 bases between them. The CDR3 covers 14 residues. This CDR3 reads CAKRGCPMNTEAFF. The CDR3 DNA reads TGTGCCAAAAGGGGGTGCCCCATGAACACTGAAGCTTTCTTT. Drawing the rest from reference TRBV28 and TRBJ1-1, the complete variable domain is DVKVTQSSRYLVKRTGEKVFLECVQDMDHENMFWYRQDPGLGLRLIYFSYDVKMKEKGDIPEGYSVSREKKERFSLILESASTNQTSMYLCAKRGCPMNTEAFFGQGTRLTVV.

This clone has more than one count but fewer than ten. This chain uses TRBV7-2 with TRBJ2-5; 8 bases fit TRBD2. CDR3 length: 16 amino acids. CDR1 and CDR2 (germline): SGHTA, FQGNSA. Germline trimming cut 1 base from V and 5 bases from J; bases unmatched to any gene: 9. The DNA of the CDR3 is TGTGCCAGCAGCTTAGGGACTAGCCCTGGGGGTGAGACCCAGTACTTC. Translation gives CASSLGTSPGGETQYF.

This chain links TRBV10-3 with TRBJ1-2, with 7 positions matching TRBD1. There are 14 residues in the CDR3. The V and J ends lost 4 bases and 7 bases, in that order; junction bases with no gene match: 9. CDR1 and CDR2 (germline): ENHRY, SYGVKD. This chain's CDR3 is CAISATTGRVGYTF. The CDR3 nucleotides read TGTGCCATCAGTGCCACGACAGGGCGGGTTGGCTACACCTTC.